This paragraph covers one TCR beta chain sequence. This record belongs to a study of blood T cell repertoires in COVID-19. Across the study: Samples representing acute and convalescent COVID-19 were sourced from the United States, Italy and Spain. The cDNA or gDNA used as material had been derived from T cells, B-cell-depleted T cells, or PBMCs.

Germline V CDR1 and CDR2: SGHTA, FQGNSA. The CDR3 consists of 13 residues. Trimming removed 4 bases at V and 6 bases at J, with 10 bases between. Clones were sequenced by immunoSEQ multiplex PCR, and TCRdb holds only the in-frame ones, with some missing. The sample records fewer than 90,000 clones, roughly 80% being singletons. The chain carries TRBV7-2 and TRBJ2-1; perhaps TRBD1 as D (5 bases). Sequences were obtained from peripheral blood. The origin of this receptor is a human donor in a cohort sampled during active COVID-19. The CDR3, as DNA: TGTGCCAGCAGCTCAGGGCCGCGCAATGAGCAGTTCTTC. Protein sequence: CASSSGPRNEQFF.